Listed here are 24 T cell receptor beta chains from one sample, sequenced in a study of identical twins. TCRdb reanalysed the 5' RACE reads using MiXCR and keeps one entry per CDR3 protein. Of some 730,000 distinct CDR3 sequences detected, 15% to 20% appear once; the ten largest clones hold roughly 13%. Separately, the same data were catalogued under a study of T cells expressing NK-cell markers.

The sequenced sample consisted of PBMCs. These receptor sequences come from a woman between 18 and 29 years old in good health.

This clonotype was observed a handful of times. V usage is TRBV11-2 and J usage is TRBJ1-2, with D uncertain. The CDR3 is 14 residues long. Germline loops: CDR1 SGHAT, CDR2 FQNNGV. V was shortened by 0 bases and J by 4 bases, with 9 bases between the two germline ends. The CDR3 here is CASSLEPGGYGYTF. CDR3 coding DNA: TGTGCCAGCAGCTTAGAACCGGGTGGCTATGGCTACACCTTC.

This clonotype was recorded a few times. V usage is TRBV5-1 and J usage is TRBJ1-1; D is perhaps TRBD1 (5 bases). Germline lookup yields CDR1 SGHRS and CDR2 YFSETQ. Trimming removed 3 bases at V and 4 bases at J, with 16 bases between. The CDR3 runs 15 residues. The CDR3 nucleotides read TGCGCCAGCAGCTCCGGGCCCCAAAGGGGCACTGAAGCTTTCTTT. Translating it yields CASSSGPQRGTEAFF.

Points on this clonotype: An end of the junction does not agree with germline; a read error may underlie this. The chain is built from TRBV12-3 or TRBV12-4 and TRBJ2-5; D is perhaps TRBD1 (6 bases). CDR3 length: 13 residues. CDR3 DNA sequence: TGTGCCAGCAGTACGGACAGCGGTAAAGAGACCAACTTC. Its protein is CASSTDSGKETNF.

In this sample, this clonotype turned up a few times. J is TRBJ1-4 and V is TRBV5-6; D remains ambiguous. V was pared by 0 bases and J by 10 bases, with 7 bases between. The CDR3 consists of 12 residues. Per germline, CDR1 SGHDT and CDR2 YYEEEE. The CDR3 is CASSLGIGKLFF. The CDR3 nucleotides read TGTGCCAGCAGCTTGGGTATTGGAAAACTGTTTTTT. The full variable domain, in which reference TRBV5-6 and TRBJ1-4 provide the parts outside the CDR3, is DAGVTQSPTHLIKTRGQQVTLRCSPKSGHDTVSWYQQALGQGPQFIFQYYEEEERQRGNFPDRFSGHQFPNYSSELNVNALLLGDSALYLCASSLGIGKLFFGSGTQLSVL.

This clonotype occurred a few times. The V and J genes are TRBV7-3 and TRBJ2-5, with 7 positions matching TRBD2. The ends lost 0 bases at V and 4 bases at J; junction bases unmatched: 8. The CDR3 spans 16 residues. The germline gives CDR1 SGHTA, CDR2 FQGTGA. The CDR3 DNA sequence: TGTGCCAGCAGCTTAACCAGTAGCGGGCGCACAGAGACCCAGTACTTC. This sequence encodes CASSLTSSGRTETQYF. The full variable domain, completed using reference TRBV7-3 and TRBJ2-5, is GAGVSQTPSNKVTEKGKYVELRCDPISGHTALYWYRQSLGQGPEFLIYFQGTGAADDSGLPNDRFFAVRPEGSVSTLKIQRTERGDSAVYLCASSLTSSGRTETQYFGPGTRLLVL.

The rearrangement links TRBV9 to TRBJ2-6; 7 bases are shared with TRBD1. The CDR3 consists of 15 residues. Germline V gene lookup returns CDR1 SGDLS and CDR2 YYNGEE. V gave up 3 bases and J gave up 2 bases; unmatched junction bases: 2. The CDR3 protein is CASSADRAGANVLTF. CDR3 DNA sequence: TGTGCCAGCAGCGCAGACAGGGCTGGGGCCAACGTCCTGACTTTC.

This rearrangement joins TRBV3-1 to TRBJ1-2, with a weak D call TRBD1 (5 bases). The CDR3 covers 13 residues. Germline V lookup: CDR1 LGHDT, CDR2 YNNKEL (reference sequence). V lost 6 bases to trimming and J lost 7 bases, with 15 bases between them. The CDR3 bases are TGTGCCAGCAGGCCGTCAGGACATCGTGGCTACACCTTC. Protein product: CASRPSGHRGYTF.

This rearrangement joins TRBV11-2 to TRBJ2-3; 8 nucleotides line up with TRBD1. The CDR3 covers 16 residues. With 3 bases clipped from V and 1 base from J, the junction kept 6 bases outside the gene matches. In germline, CDR1 is SGHAT, CDR2 FQNNGV. Written as DNA, the CDR3 is TGTGCCAGCAGCTTCCGGACAGGGCCCCGCACAGATACGCAGTATTTT. Its protein product is CASSFRTGPRTDTQYF.

The chain links TRBV5-1 to TRBJ2-6; perhaps TRBD1 as D (5 bases). V was cut by 0 bases and J by 0 bases, with 10 bases left in between. Germline CDR1 is SGHRS and CDR2 is YFSETQ. CDR3 size: 17 residues. The CDR3 DNA sequence: TGCGCCAGCAGCTTGGACAGGCCCCGCTCTGGGGCCAACGTCCTGACTTTC. Translating it yields CASSLDRPRSGANVLTF.

This chain links TRBV20-1 with TRBJ2-1; 10 nucleotides line up with TRBD2. The V gene's germline CDR1 is DFQATT and CDR2 SNEGSKA (reference sequence). CDR3 length: 17 residues. V gave up 0 bases and J gave up 4 bases; unmatched junction bases: 9. CDR3 sequence: CSARDASGSVWYNEQFF. The CDR3 bases are TGCAGTGCTAGAGATGCTAGCGGGAGTGTTTGGTACAATGAGCAGTTCTTC.

This clonotype was seen a handful of times. The V call is TRBV6-1, the J call TRBJ2-4; 9 nucleotides line up with TRBD1. V was pared by 6 bases and J by 6 bases, with 6 bases of the junction left unmatched. The length of the CDR3 is 14 residues. From germline, CDR1 is MNHNS and CDR2 SASEGT. In DNA, the CDR3 is TGTGCCAGCAGGCCCGGGACAGGGCTAAACATTCAGTACTTC. Protein product: CASRPGTGLNIQYF.

The chain carries TRBV20-1 and TRBJ2-7; 8 bases are a match to TRBD2. Germline V gene lookup returns CDR1 DFQATT and CDR2 SNEGSKA (reference sequence). V dropped 3 bases and J dropped 2; count of bases not matched to a gene: 6. This CDR3 spans 14 amino acids. The CDR3 protein is CSASTGTRTYEQYF. CDR3 in DNA: TGCAGTGCTAGCACCGGGACTAGGACCTACGAGCAGTACTTC.

The V and J genes are TRBV20-1 and TRBJ1-1; D unclear. This CDR3 comprises 14 residues. The V gene lost 0 bases and the J gene lost 3 bases, with 11 bases spanning the gap. Germline V CDR1 and CDR2: DFQATT, SNEGSKA (reference sequence). Here the CDR3 DNA reads TGCAGTGCTAGAGATCATCCCGGTTACACTGAAGCTTTCTTT. Translation: CSARDHPGYTEAFF.

This clonotype was seen a handful of times. The chain couples TRBV4-1 to TRBJ2-7, with D maybe TRBD2 (7 bases). CDR3 size: 15 residues. Germline V gene sequence: CDR1 MGHRA, CDR2 YSYEKL. With 6 bases removed from V and 5 bases from J, the gap between germline ends came to 20 bases. The CDR3 bases are TGCGCCAGCAGTCCAGGGGACCGGGACTACCACGAGCAGTACTTC. It translates to CASSPGDRDYHEQYF.

This clonotype was counted only a few times. V and J are TRBV5-1 and TRBJ1-2, with 8 bases matching TRBD1. J gave up 8 bases and V 5 bases, and 11 bases lay outside the gene matches. Germline CDR1 and CDR2: SGHRS and YFSETQ. The CDR3 length is 14 residues. The CDR3 region has the DNA TGCGCCAGCAGAGCTGGACAGGGTAGCTGGGGCTACACCTTC. This encodes CASRAGQGSWGYTF. The entire variable domain, with the rest obtained from reference TRBV5-1 and TRBJ1-2, is as follows: KAGVTQTPRYLIKTRGQQVTLSCSPISGHRSVSWYQQTPGQGLQFLFEYFSETQRNKGNFPGRFSGRQFSNSRSEMNVSTLELGDSALYLCASRAGQGSWGYTFGSGTRLTVV.

This clonotype showed up just a few times. The chain has TRBV20-1 and TRBJ2-5; the D is unclear. Germline loops: CDR1 DFQATT, CDR2 SNEGSKA (reference sequence). V lost 6 bases and J lost 7, with 12 bases in between. This CDR3 has 11 amino acids. The CDR3 reads CSAERGWTQYF. The CDR3 DNA follows: TGCAGTGCGGAGCGAGGTTGGACCCAGTACTTC.

This clonotype was observed at least ten times. V usage is TRBV20-1 and J usage is TRBJ2-3; D gene ambiguous. In germline, CDR1 is DFQATT, CDR2 SNEGSKA (reference sequence). The CDR3 sequence is 15 residues long. V was pared by 6 bases and J by 2 bases, with 18 bases between. The chain's CDR3 is CSAPTAVTLTDTQYF. For the CDR3, the DNA is TGCAGTGCCCCAACGGCGGTAACCCTCACAGATACGCAGTATTTT.

V and J are TRBV15 and TRBJ1-5; tentative D call: TRBD1 (5 bases). CDR1 and CDR2 (germline): LNHNV, YYDKDF (reference sequence). The V end was cut by 1 base, the J end by 5 bases, with 12 bases between. The CDR3 totals 15 residues. The CDR3 sequence is CATSRGLGGDQPQHF. CDR3 nucleotides: TGTGCCACCAGCAGAGGGTTGGGGGGGGATCAGCCCCAGCATTTT.

The chain carries TRBV12-3 or TRBV12-4 and TRBJ2-4; a weak D match, TRBD1 (5 bases). V was shortened by 4 bases and J by 8 bases, with 12 bases between the two germline ends. The CDR3 loop spans 13 amino acids. The CDR3 bases are TGTGCCAGCAGTTCGGCCAGGGCGCACATTCAGTACTTC. Its protein product is CASSSARAHIQYF.

This clonotype was seen at least ten times. The V gene is TRBV10-3, the J gene TRBJ2-7; TRBD2 matches at 9 bases. Germline V gene data show CDR1 as ENHRY and CDR2 as SYGVKD. J lost 5 bases, V lost 4 bases, and 6 bases had no gene match. The CDR3 is 14 amino acids. The CDR3 nucleotides read TGTGCCATCAGTGTGGGCGGGAGGGCCAACGAGCAGTACTTC. It is translated as CAISVGGRANEQYF.

The chain has TRBV6-1 and TRBJ2-3; D gene uncertain. The CDR3 consists of 14 residues. CDR1 MNHNS and CDR2 SASEGT come from the germline V gene. Trimming took off 6 bases at V and 5 bases at J, with 15 bases between the two ends. The CDR3 reads CASSREPRGDTQYF. Here the CDR3 DNA reads TGTGCCAGCAGCCGCGAACCTCGAGGAGATACGCAGTATTTT.

This clonotype was seen once. This rearrangement joins TRBV20-1 to TRBJ1-2; no clear D gene. The V gene's germline CDR1 is DFQATT and CDR2 SNEGSKA (reference sequence). This CDR3 comprises 11 residues. The CDR3 coding sequence is TGCACCGGGTGCCGGGCTCGAGGCTACACCTTC. Its protein product is CTGCRARGYTF.

The table lists this clonotype with a few counts. The DNA of the CDR3 is TGTGCCAGCAGTTACTCGCGGGGGCACTCCAATGAGCAGTTCTTC. This encodes CASSYSRGHSNEQFF. This rearrangement joins TRBV6-5 to TRBJ2-1, with D possibly being TRBD2 (7 bases). Germline assignment: CDR1 MNHEY and CDR2 SVGAGI. The V gene lost 0 bases and the J gene lost 6 bases, with 12 bases spanning the gap. This CDR3 region has 15 residues.

The chain employs TRBV5-1 and TRBJ2-3; D not resolved. V lost 0 bases, J lost 8 bases, and 10 bases lay in between. Germline V CDR1 and CDR2: SGHRS, YFSETQ. The CDR3 length is 13 residues. In nucleotides, the CDR3 is TGCGCCAGCAGCTTGGAACCAACGATTACGCAGTATTTT. The encoded protein is CASSLEPTITQYF. Using reference TRBV5-1 and TRBJ2-3 for the parts outside the CDR3, the full variable domain is KAGVTQTPRYLIKTRGQQVTLSCSPISGHRSVSWYQQTPGQGLQFLFEYFSETQRNKGNFPGRFSGRQFSNSRSEMNVSTLELGDSALYLCASSLEPTITQYFGPGTRLTVL.